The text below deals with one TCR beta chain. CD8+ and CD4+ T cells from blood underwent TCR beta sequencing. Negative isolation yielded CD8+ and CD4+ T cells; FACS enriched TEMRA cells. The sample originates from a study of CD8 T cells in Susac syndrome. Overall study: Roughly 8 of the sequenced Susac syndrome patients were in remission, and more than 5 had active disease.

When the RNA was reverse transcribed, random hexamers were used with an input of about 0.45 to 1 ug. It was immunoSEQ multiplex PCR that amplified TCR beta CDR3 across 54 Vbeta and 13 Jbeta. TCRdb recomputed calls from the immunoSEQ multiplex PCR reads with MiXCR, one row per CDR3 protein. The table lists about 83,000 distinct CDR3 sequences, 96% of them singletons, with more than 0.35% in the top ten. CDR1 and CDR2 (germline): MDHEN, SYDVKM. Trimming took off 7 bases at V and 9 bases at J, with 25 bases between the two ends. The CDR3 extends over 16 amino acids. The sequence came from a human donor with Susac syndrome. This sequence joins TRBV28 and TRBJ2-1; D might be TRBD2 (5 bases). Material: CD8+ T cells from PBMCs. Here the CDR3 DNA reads TGTGCCAGCATCTTGGCGGCTAGCCCCGAGGACGGTGAGCAGTTCTTC. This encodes CASILAASPEDGEQFF.